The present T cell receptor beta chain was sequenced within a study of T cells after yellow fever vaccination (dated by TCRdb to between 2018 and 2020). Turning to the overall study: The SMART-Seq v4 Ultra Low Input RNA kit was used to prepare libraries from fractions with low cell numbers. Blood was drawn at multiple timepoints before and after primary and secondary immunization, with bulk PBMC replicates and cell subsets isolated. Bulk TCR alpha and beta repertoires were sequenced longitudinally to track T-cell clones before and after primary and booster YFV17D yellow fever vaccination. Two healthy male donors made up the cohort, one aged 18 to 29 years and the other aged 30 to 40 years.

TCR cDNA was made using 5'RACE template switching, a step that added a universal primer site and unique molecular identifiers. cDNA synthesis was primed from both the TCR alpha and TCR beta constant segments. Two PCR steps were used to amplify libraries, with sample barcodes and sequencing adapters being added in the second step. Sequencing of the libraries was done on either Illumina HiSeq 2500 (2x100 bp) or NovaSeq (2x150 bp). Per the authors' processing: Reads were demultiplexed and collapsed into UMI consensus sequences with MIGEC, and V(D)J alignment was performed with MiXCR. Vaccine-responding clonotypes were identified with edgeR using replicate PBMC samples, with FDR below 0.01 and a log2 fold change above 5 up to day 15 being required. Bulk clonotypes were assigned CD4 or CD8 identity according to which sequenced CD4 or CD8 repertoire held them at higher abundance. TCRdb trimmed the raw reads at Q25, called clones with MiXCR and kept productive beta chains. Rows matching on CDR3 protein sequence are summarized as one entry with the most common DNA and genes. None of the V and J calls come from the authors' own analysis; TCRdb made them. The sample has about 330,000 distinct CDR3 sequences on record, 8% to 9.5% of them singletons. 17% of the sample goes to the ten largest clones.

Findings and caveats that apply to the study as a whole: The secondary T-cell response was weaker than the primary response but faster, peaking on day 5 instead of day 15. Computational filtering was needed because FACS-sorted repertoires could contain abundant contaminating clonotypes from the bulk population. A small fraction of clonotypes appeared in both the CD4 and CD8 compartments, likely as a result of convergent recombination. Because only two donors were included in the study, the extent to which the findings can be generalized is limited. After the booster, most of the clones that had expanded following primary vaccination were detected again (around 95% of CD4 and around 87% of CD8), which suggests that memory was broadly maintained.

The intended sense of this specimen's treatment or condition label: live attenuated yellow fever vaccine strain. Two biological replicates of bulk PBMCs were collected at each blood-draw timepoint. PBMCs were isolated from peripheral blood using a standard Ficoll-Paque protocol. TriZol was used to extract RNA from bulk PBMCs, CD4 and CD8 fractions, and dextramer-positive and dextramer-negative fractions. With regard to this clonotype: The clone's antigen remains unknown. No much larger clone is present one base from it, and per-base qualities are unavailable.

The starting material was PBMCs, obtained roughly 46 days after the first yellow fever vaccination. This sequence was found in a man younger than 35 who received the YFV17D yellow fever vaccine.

CDR3 region: CSVYRGDRGNTEAFF. Read as DNA, the sequence is TGCAGCGTTTACCGCGGGGACAGGGGGAACACTGAAGCTTTCTTT. The receptor chain draws on TRBV29-1 and TRBJ1-1, with 10 bases in between that match TRBD1. From a lookup of the germline V gene, CDR1 and CDR2 are SQVTM and ANQGSEA. Germline trimming amounts to 5 bases on V and 1 base on J, with 7 as the count of junction bases outside the gene matches. The CDR3 starts with the cysteine, ends with the phenylalanine, and has 15 residues. Solely the CDR3 DNA is kept, with 45 bases framed from the first base. The full variable domain, with segments outside the CDR3 supplied by the reference TRBV29-1 and TRBJ1-1 proteins, appears as SAVISQKPSRDICQRGTSLTIQCQVDSQVTMMFWYRQQPGQSLTLIATANQGSEATYESGFVIDKFPISRPNLTFSTLTVSNMSPEDSSIYLCSVYRGDRGNTEAFFGQGTRLTVV.